This TCR beta chain was identified during a study of Graves' ophthalmopathy and Graves' hyperthyroidism. Study background: Peripheral blood was collected at initial diagnosis, before any treatment.

Diagnosis used clinical symptoms, serum thyroxine, TRAb, thyroid ultrasound and orbital computed tomography. Comments on this clonotype: Its antigen is undetermined.

Germline V lookup: CDR1 MGHDK, CDR2 SYGVNS. The CDR3 runs to 15 residues. The V end was cut by 3 bases, the J end by 5 bases, with 16 bases between. The study, taken as a whole, reports: The authors also found most expanded thyroid clonotypes above 0.001 frequency in blood.

Amplification targeted the TCR beta CDR3 regions, with RNA transcripts as the source material. In the first round, RT-PCR was carried out with HTBI primers, and a multiplex PCR formed the second round. TCRdb independently ran MiXCR on the multiplex PCR reads; one entry per CDR3 protein. Among about 740,000 distinct CDR3 sequences listed, approximately 40% were seen once. The clonotype comes from an adult man with Graves' ophthalmopathy. The chain links TRBV25-1 to TRBJ1-1, with TRBD1 as a possible D gene (5 bases). The material sequenced was peripheral blood. CDR3 amino acids: CASSDSAGGWTEAFF. CDR3 nucleotides: TGTGCCAGCAGTGATAGTGCCGGGGGTTGGACTGAAGCTTTCTTT.